This TCR beta chain came from a study of blood T cell repertoires in COVID-19. Study in general: Samples of COVID-19 (acute and convalescent) were obtained from the United States, Italy and Spain. T cells, B-cell-depleted T cells, or PBMCs provided the cDNA or gDNA that served as material.

This table comes from immunoSEQ multiplex PCR, and its TCRdb copy is limited to in-frame clones, with some not included. Of around 250,000 clones listed, roughly 80% were seen once; the top ten hold 3% to 4%. The length of the CDR3 is 17 residues. Germline-derived CDR1 and CDR2 are MNHEY and SMNVEV (reference sequence). V was trimmed by 5 bases and J by 0 bases, leaving 17 bases between them. The source of this sequence is a woman aged 18-35 years with acute or convalescent COVID-19. This sequence joins TRBV27 and TRBJ1-5; D possibly corresponds to TRBD1 (5 bases). The sample was peripheral blood. CDR3 protein: CASSLLGGDNSNQPQHF. CDR3 coding DNA: TGTGCCAGCAGTCTTCTGGGGGGAGATAATAGCAATCAGCCCCAGCATTTT.